These 26 T cell receptor beta chains came from one sample sequenced in a study of shared clonotypes between healthy human individuals. The table came from immunoSEQ multiplex PCR; TCRdb's copy has only in-frame clones and leaves some out. The data hold roughly 500,000 clones, with 79% observed a single time. Sequencing was performed on PBMCs. These receptors were collected from a woman aged 40 to 50 in good health. Some clones in this sample may be carry-over from other donors' samples.

The chain recombines TRBV10-1 with TRBJ2-2, with 10 bases aligning to TRBD1. CDR3 length: 15 residues. CDR1 is WNHNN, CDR2 SYGVQD, per germline (reference sequence). Trimming cost V 0 bases and J 7 bases; bases outside gene matches: 2. The CDR3 protein is CASSESRTGGGELFF. Here the CDR3 DNA reads TGCGCCAGCAGTGAGTCGCGGACAGGGGGCGGGGAGCTGTTTTTT.

V usage is TRBV7-3 and J usage is TRBJ2-3; D is uncertain. The germline V gene has CDR1 SGHTA and CDR2 FQGTGA. This CDR3 has 14 residues. The ends were cut back, 5 bases at V and 0 bases at J, with 9 bases in the middle. The CDR3 sequence: CASSPQHSTDTQYF. The CDR3 DNA follows: TGTGCCAGCAGCCCCCAGCATAGCACAGATACGCAGTATTTT. Using reference TRBV7-3 and TRBJ2-3 for the parts outside the CDR3, the full variable domain is GAGVSQTPSNKVTEKGKYVELRCDPISGHTALYWYRQSLGQGPEFLIYFQGTGAADDSGLPNDRFFAVRPEGSVSTLKIQRTERGDSAVYLCASSPQHSTDTQYFGPGTRLTVL.

The chain uses TRBV10-3 and TRBJ1-2; 9 bases line up with TRBD1. Trimming at V came to 6 bases and at J to 8 bases, leaving 7 bases not matched to a gene. CDR3 length: 13 amino acids. Per germline, CDR1 ENHRY and CDR2 SYGVKD. The CDR3 DNA sequence: TGTGCCATCAGCGATGGACAGGGGCTGGGCTACACCTTC. This gives the protein CAISDGQGLGYTF.

The J gene is TRBJ2-5, the V gene TRBV9; 7 bases align to TRBD1. Germline CDR1 is SGDLS and CDR2 is YYNGEE. The CDR3 consists of 16 residues. V lost 3 bases and J lost 2; bases outside the gene matches: 10. The CDR3, as DNA: TGTGCCAGCAGCGCCCGAGCGGACAGGCGGCAAGAGACCCAGTACTTC. Residues: CASSARADRRQETQYF.

The chain carries TRBV10-3 and TRBJ1-6; D is unclear. Trimming shortened V by 6 bases and J by 3 bases, and 6 bases separated the two germline ends. Per germline, CDR1 ENHRY and CDR2 SYGVKD. There are 13 residues in the CDR3. Here the CDR3 DNA reads TGTGCCATCAGAACCATCTATAATTCACCCCTCCACTTT. Translated, it gives CAIRTIYNSPLHF.

This clone was observed a few times. The chain employs TRBV19 and TRBJ1-2, with 9 bases aligning to TRBD1. This CDR3 has 16 amino acids. V shed 9 bases, J shed 4 bases, and the junction held 15 bases outside the gene matches. CDR1 and CDR2 (germline): LNHDA, SQIVND (reference sequence). This CDR3 is CASRSGAGQGGYGYTF. Here the CDR3 DNA reads TGTGCCAGCAGAAGTGGGGCGGGACAGGGAGGCTATGGCTACACCTTC.

V usage is TRBV9 and J usage is TRBJ2-5; 9 nucleotides align to TRBD2. This CDR3 region has 15 residues. Germline CDR1 and CDR2: SGDLS and YYNGEE. V gave up 3 bases and J gave up 5 bases; unmatched junction bases: 8. CDR3 in DNA: TGTGCCAGCAGCGGGATAGCGGGAGCGGGGGAGACCCAGTACTTC. Translating it yields CASSGIAGAGETQYF. Looking up the rest from reference TRBV9 and TRBJ2-5 gives the full variable domain: DSGVTQTPKHLITATGQRVTLRCSPRSGDLSVYWYQQSLDQGLQFLIQYYNGEERAKGNILERFSAQQFPDLHSELNLSSLELGDSALYFCASSGIAGAGETQYFGPGTRLLVL.

Points on this clone: The junction and the germline gene differ at one end; a read error may be behind it. This chain uses TRBV7-2 with TRBJ1-1; 9 bases are a match to TRBD1. Germline values: CDR1 SGHTA, CDR2 FQGNSA. The CDR3 is 14 residues long. Written as DNA, the CDR3 is TGCATTTGGGGGGGACCGGGACAGGGAACTGAAGCTTTCTTT. The encoded protein is CIWGGPGQGTEAFF.

The V call is TRBV6-1, the J call TRBJ2-7, with 12 bases identical to TRBD2. Trimming cost V 7 bases and J 3 bases; bases outside gene matches: 4. Germline V lookup: CDR1 MNHNS, CDR2 SASEGT. This CDR3 has 14 residues. The CDR3, as DNA: TGTGCCAGCACCGAGGGACTAGCGGGCTACGAGCAGTACTTC. It translates to CASTEGLAGYEQYF.

The rearrangement joins TRBV5-1 to TRBJ2-1; 7 bases align to TRBD2. Germline V lookup: CDR1 SGHRS, CDR2 YFSETQ. V gave up 7 bases and J gave up 5 bases; unmatched junction bases: 9. The CDR3 is 14 residues long. The CDR3 loop reads CASRSRDYDNEQFF. CDR3 nucleotides: TGCGCCAGCCGGTCCCGGGACTACGACAATGAGCAGTTCTTC.

J is TRBJ2-2 and V is TRBV7-8; D is perhaps TRBD2 (5 bases). The CDR3 totals 16 residues. V lost 3 bases and J 1 base, leaving 12 bases between the germline ends. CDR1 is SGHVS and CDR2 is FQNEAQ in the germline V gene. The CDR3 nucleotides read TGTGCCAGCAGCTTCCGGACCCGGGGGAACACCGGGGAGCTGTTTTTT. Encoded protein: CASSFRTRGNTGELFF.

This chain joins TRBV11-2 and TRBJ2-1; maybe TRBD2 (5 bases). The V end lost 3 bases, the J end lost 2 bases, and 11 bases lay between the germline ends. CDR3 length: 15 residues. The germline V gene encodes CDR1 SGHAT and CDR2 FQNNGV. CDR3 in DNA: TGTGCCAGCAGCTTCTTAGCCGGGGCCTACAATGAGCAGTTCTTC. It translates to CASSFLAGAYNEQFF. The full variable domain, rest sourced from reference TRBV11-2 and TRBJ2-1, is EAGVAQSPRYKIIEKRQSVAFWCNPISGHATLYWYQQILGQGPKLLIQFQNNGVVDDSQLPKDRFSAERLKGVDSTLKIQPAKLEDSAVYLCASSFLAGAYNEQFFGPGTRLTVL.

This clone was seen a handful of times. The chain recombines TRBV6-5 with TRBJ1-1; D possibly corresponds to TRBD1 (5 bases). Trimming pared 5 bases from V and 1 base from J, leaving 11 bases between. The CDR3 consists of 14 residues. Per the germline V gene, CDR1 is MNHEY and CDR2 is SVGAGI. CDR3 in DNA: TGTGCCAGCAGTGGCGGGGACGGGAACACTGAAGCTTTCTTT. As protein: CASSGGDGNTEAFF.

This sequence joins TRBV11-1 and TRBJ2-1, with TRBD2 matching over 8 bases. This CDR3 comprises 16 residues. Germline CDR1 is SGHAT and CDR2 is FQDESV (reference sequence). V was clipped by 4 bases and J by 10 bases; unmatched bases: 15. This CDR3 is CASSSPWVSGKSEQFF. The CDR3 DNA reads TGTGCCAGCAGCTCACCCTGGGTTAGCGGGAAATCGGAGCAGTTCTTC. The full variable domain, rest sourced from reference TRBV11-1 and TRBJ2-1, is EAEVAQSPRYKITEKSQAVAFWCDPISGHATLYWYRQILGQGPELLVQFQDESVVDDSQLPKDRFSAERLKGVDSTLKIQPAELGDSAMYLCASSSPWVSGKSEQFFGPGTRLTVL.

The chain carries TRBV6-4 and TRBJ1-1; D call uncertain. CDR1 MRHNA and CDR2 SNTAGT come from the germline V gene. This CDR3 has 9 amino acids. V was pared by 6 bases and J by 7 bases, with 3 bases between. The CDR3 region is CASRGEAFF. CDR3 in DNA: TGTGCCAGCAGGGGTGAAGCTTTCTTT.

The gene calls are TRBV13 and TRBJ2-1, with 7 bases that match TRBD1. Trimming took 3 bases from V and 6 from J; bases not matched to a gene: 5. The CDR3 length is 14 residues. Germline CDR1 is PRHDT and CDR2 is FYEKMQ (reference sequence). This chain's CDR3 is CASSFNRGPNEQFF. DNA of the CDR3: TGTGCCAGCAGCTTCAACAGGGGTCCCAATGAGCAGTTCTTC.

With respect to this clone: The same CDR3 can be traced to other DNA sequences in this sample. This chain links TRBV2 with TRBJ2-2, with a possible D match to TRBD2 (6 bases). Germline V gene data show CDR1 as SNHLY and CDR2 as FYNNEI. The CDR3 sequence is 13 residues long. Trimming pared 3 bases from V and 6 bases from J, leaving 8 bases between. CDR3 DNA sequence: TGTGCCAGCAGTGAGGAGGGAGCCGGGGAGCTGTTTTTT. Translated: CASSEEGAGELFF.

V gene TRBV27 combines with J gene TRBJ2-3; tentatively, D is TRBD2 (5 bases). Trimming removed 4 bases at V and 3 bases at J, with 8 bases between. Looked up from germline, CDR1 is MNHEY and CDR2 is SMNVEV (reference sequence). The CDR3 has 13 amino acids. CDR3 bases: TGTGCCAGCAGTTGGGCGGGTACAGATACGCAGTATTTT. This gives the protein CASSWAGTDTQYF.

As for this clone: Different DNA sequences within this sample yield the same CDR3. The J gene is TRBJ1-5, the V gene TRBV2, with TRBD1 as a possible D gene (6 bases). Germline lookup yields CDR1 SNHLY and CDR2 FYNNEI. V gave up 4 bases and J gave up 4 bases, with 8 bases separating them. The CDR3 contains 13 residues. The CDR3 loop reads CASSGRGNQPQHF. In nucleotides, the CDR3 is TGTGCCAGCAGTGGAAGGGGGAATCAGCCCCAGCATTTT.

This chain joins TRBV7-3 and TRBJ2-3; D is ambiguous. The CDR3 sequence is 14 residues long. Trimming removed 2 bases from V and 2 bases from J, with 8 bases in between. Germline loops: CDR1 SGHTA, CDR2 FQGTGA. In nucleotides, the CDR3 is TGTGCCAGCAGCTTAGGGTGGTCCACAGATACGCAGTATTTT. Protein product: CASSLGWSTDTQYF.

The CDR3 bases are TGTGCCAGCACCCCCCGAGAGATTCTCAATGAGCAGTTCTTC. Protein sequence: CASTPREILNEQFF. The chain couples TRBV6-1 to TRBJ2-1; D gene ambiguous. Germline-derived CDR1 and CDR2 are MNHNS and SASEGT. This CDR3 is 14 amino acids long. V lost 7 bases and J lost 6, with 16 bases in between.

This clone turned up a few times. V and J are TRBV29-1 and TRBJ1-1; maybe TRBD1 (6 bases). CDR1 SQVTM and CDR2 ANQGSEA come from the germline V gene. The CDR3 has 13 residues. V lost 6 bases and J lost 8, with 19 bases in between. CDR3 coding DNA: TGCAGCGTCACCCAACACCTCGACAGGGAAGCTTTCTTT. Protein product: CSVTQHLDREAFF.

This chain uses TRBV18 with TRBJ1-1, with 7 bases that match TRBD1. Unmatched junction bases numbered 6, after V lost 3 bases and J lost 5 bases. CDR1 and CDR2 (germline): KGHSH, LQKENI. This CDR3 contains 14 residues. CDR3 sequence reads: CASSPNTGETEAFF. CDR3 nucleotides: TGTGCCAGCTCACCCAATACAGGGGAGACTGAAGCTTTCTTT.

V is TRBV9 and J is TRBJ2-5; the D is unclear. The CDR3 length is 12 residues. Deletions cut 1 base from V and 4 bases from J, with 5 bases between. Looked up from germline, CDR1 is SGDLS and CDR2 is YYNGEE. The CDR3 coding sequence is TGTGCCAGCAGCGTAATCATAGAGACCCAGTACTTC. This gives the protein CASSVIIETQYF.

This clone was counted many times. V is TRBV9 and J is TRBJ2-1; weak D call: TRBD1 (6 bases). This CDR3 spans 15 amino acids. CDR1 is SGDLS, CDR2 YYNGEE, per germline. Trimming removed 4 bases from V and 4 bases from J, with 15 bases in between. CDR3 loop: CASSSRGSEYNEQFF. CDR3 nucleotides: TGTGCCAGCAGCTCTAGGGGGTCCGAATACAATGAGCAGTTCTTC. Full variable domain (rest looked up from reference TRBV9 and TRBJ2-1): DSGVTQTPKHLITATGQRVTLRCSPRSGDLSVYWYQQSLDQGLQFLIQYYNGEERAKGNILERFSAQQFPDLHSELNLSSLELGDSALYFCASSSRGSEYNEQFFGPGTRLTVL.

The V call is TRBV6-5, the J call TRBJ2-5; 8 bases are shared with TRBD1. The V and J ends lost 6 bases and 1 base, in that order; junction bases with no gene match: 7. There are 15 residues in the CDR3. The V gene's germline CDR1 is MNHEY and CDR2 SVGAGI. Here the CDR3 reads CASRPGQVSQETQYF. The CDR3 region has the DNA TGTGCCAGCAGGCCGGGACAGGTATCCCAAGAGACCCAGTACTTC.